This T cell receptor beta chain originates from a study of shared clonotypes between healthy human individuals (dated by TCRdb to about 2020). Regarding the complete study: The cohort comprised a couple of women and a few men aged 18 to 49 years. For each donor, three plates each were used for CD4 naive and CD4 memory, two plates were used for CD8 naive, and one plate was used for CD8 memory. Blood TCR repertoires of 5 or 6 healthy adults were deeply sequenced to estimate repertoire size and the extent of clonotype sharing between individuals. Libraries were prepared and TCR repertoires were sequenced by different laboratories using diverse techniques, in order to increase sequencing depth and limit assay-specific biases. Each donor's leukapheresis produced roughly between about 0.9 and 9.5 billion PBMCs. Results and caveats for the whole study, not just this receptor: Compared with non-shared clonotypes, the clonotypes found in all four sorted-subset donors had higher generation probabilities. Larger estimated clonotype richness was generally found for naive subsets than for memory subsets. Pairwise subsampling indicated that sequencing depth was expected to affect the degree of clonotype sharing among donors. Even with the large sequencing depth, rarefaction of the sorted-subset datasets indicated that sequencing was incomplete. The small number of donors limited the genetic and exposure-history diversity represented. Sampling was restricted to blood, and TCR repertoires in tissues likely differ from the TCR repertoires found in blood. Sharing across a few donors was observed for 5% to 6.5% of naive CD4, over 3% of naive CD8, about 2.3% of memory CD4, and roughly 0.4% of memory CD8 clonotypes.

CDR1 and CDR2, looked up from the germline V gene (reference sequence), are SGHKS and YYEKEE. Here V drops 2 bases and J drops 4 bases, and the junction holds 7 bases not matched to any gene. The CDR3, from cysteine to phenylalanine, totals 15 residues. Only the CDR3 part of the read is kept: 45 bases, read in frame from the first base. Using the deep immunoSEQ assay, multiplex PCR amplified TCR CDR3 regions from genomic DNA. Genomic DNA extracted from each cell subset was distributed evenly over all wells of several immunoSEQ 96-well plates, and each plate served as one replicate. Each replicate PCR for sorted subsets received roughly 0.2 ug genomic DNA, equal to about 30,000 T cell genomes. The purified libraries were quantified using a Qubit 3.0 fluorometer, sized with a Bioanalyzer 2100, and then quantified again using the KAPA Library Quantification kit. Every immunoSEQ 96-well plate was sequenced on a separate single-read 150-cycle Illumina NextSeq 550 flow cell. The paper's data handling went like this. The immunoSEQ output contained only junctional sequences without quality scores, so filtering could not match that applied to full-length reads. Sequences were annotated with PyIR, a Python wrapper for IgBLAST v1.9, and V/J genes and CDR3 were assigned using IMGT germline references. Reads with weak V/J assignments (E-value above 1e-6), missing CDR3, stop codons, out-of-frame junctions, or ambiguous translated residues were removed. V3J clonotypes were defined as sequences sharing an identical inferred V gene, J gene, and CDR3 amino acid sequence. The percentage overlap between two repertoires was calculated by dividing the number of shared unique clonotypes by the size of the smaller repertoire. Repertoire richness was assessed with RTK rarefaction, the Chao1 estimator, and Recon v2.1 estimates of unobserved clonotypes. OLGA was used to compute generation probabilities for all TCRbeta clonotypes that the gDNA method yielded from a few donors. TCRdb obtained this table from immuneACCESS and retained in-frame rearrangements with V and J assigned. These tables miss some clones; where compared with another copy, unresolved V genes account for less than half of the shortfall, and the remainder is unexplained. D and trimming were read from the DNA, whereas the V and J calls and clone size are those reported in that table. The sample profile shows hundreds of thousands of clones; less than 85% of them were found once. Together, the top ten hold 1.5% to 2% of the sample.

The donors were healthy, HIV-negative adults with no recently reported acute infections or vaccinations. Every donor was a Caucasian adult residing in Nashville, Tennessee, USA. CD4+ T cells were enriched by magnetic negative selection; naive cells were then positively selected on CD45RA, and the negative fraction formed the memory subset. Blood was collected by leukapheresis, and PBMCs were isolated by Ficoll-Histopaque density gradient centrifugation and then cryopreserved in liquid nitrogen vapor phase. Analytical flow cytometry was used to check the purity and quantity of every magnetically sorted T cell population. From each sorted fraction, genomic DNA was isolated and quantified by UV absorbance on a Nanodrop 2000c. This clone was counted once. Its antigen has not been determined. Per-base qualities were not stored, and no clone one base away is much larger.

This receptor was identified in a woman under 40 in good health. The sample consisted of memory CD4+ T cells sorted from blood. The sample's cell subset or site, from its label and the paper: CD45RA-negative fraction. Here the chain combines TRBV5-5 and TRBJ2-7; the central 9 bases match TRBD1. At the DNA level, the sequence is TGTGCCAGCAGCTTTACCGGGACAGGGATGTACGAGCAGTACTTC. It codes for CASSFTGTGMYEQYF. Supplemented by the reference TRBV5-5 and TRBJ2-7 proteins around the CDR3, the complete variable domain is DAGVTQSPTHLIKTRGQQVTLRCSPISGHKSVSWYQQVLGQGPQFIFQYYEKEERGRGNFPDRFSARQFPNYSSELNVNALLLGDSALYLCASSFTGTGMYEQYFGPGTRLTVT.